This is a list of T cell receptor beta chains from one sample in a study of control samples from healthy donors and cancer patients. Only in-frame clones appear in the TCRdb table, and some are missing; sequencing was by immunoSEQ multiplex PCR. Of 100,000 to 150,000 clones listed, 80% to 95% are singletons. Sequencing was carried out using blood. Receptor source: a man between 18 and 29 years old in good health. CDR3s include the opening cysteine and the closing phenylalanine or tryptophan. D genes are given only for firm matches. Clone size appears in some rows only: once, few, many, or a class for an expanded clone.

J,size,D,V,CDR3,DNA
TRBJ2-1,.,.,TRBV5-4,CASSPRGARNLHEQFF,TGTGCCAGCAGCCCCCGGGGGGCGCGGAACCTTCATGAGCAGTTCTTC
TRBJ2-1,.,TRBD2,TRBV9,CASSYTPLAGGLNEQFF,TGTGCCAGCAGCTATACCCCACTAGCGGGCGGGCTTAATGAGCAGTTCTTC
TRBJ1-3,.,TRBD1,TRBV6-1,CASSEKTGRGGNTIYF,TGTGCCAGCAGTGAGAAGACAGGGCGTGGGGGAAACACCATATATTTT
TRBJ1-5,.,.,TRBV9,CASSVGPQHF,TGTGCCAGCAGCGTAGGCCCCCAGCATTTT
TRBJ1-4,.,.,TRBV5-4,CASSLEGRREKLFF,TGTGCCAGCAGCTTGGAAGGGAGACGGGAAAAACTGTTTTTT
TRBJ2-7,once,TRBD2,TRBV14,CASSQDWSLAGYYEQYF,TGTGCCAGCAGCCAAGACTGGTCCCTAGCGGGGTACTACGAGCAGTACTTC
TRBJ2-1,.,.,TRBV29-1,CSSITVSSYNEQFF,TGCAGTTCTATTACGGTAAGCTCCTACAATGAGCAGTTCTTC
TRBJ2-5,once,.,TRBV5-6,CASSLATITWETQYF,TGTGCCAGCAGCTTGGCCACGATCACGTGGGAGACCCAGTACTTC
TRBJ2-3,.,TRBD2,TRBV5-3,CARSSGGAEDTQYF,TGTGCCAGAAGTTCCGGGGGGGCGGAAGATACGCAGTATTTT
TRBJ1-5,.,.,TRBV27,CASSFLGSNQPQHF,TGTGCCAGCAGTTTTCTGGGGTCCAATCAGCCCCAGCATTTT
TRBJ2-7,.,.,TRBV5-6,CASSLAGTEIVVDEQYF,TGTGCCAGCAGCTTGGCAGGGACCGAGATCGTGGTCGACGAGCAGTACTTC
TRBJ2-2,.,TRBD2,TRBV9,CASSVTGGASTGELFF,TGTGCCAGCAGCGTAACCGGGGGGGCGTCCACCGGGGAGCTGTTTTTT
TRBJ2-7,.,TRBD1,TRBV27,CASGVQSRTGVSYEQYF,TGTGCCAGCGGAGTACAGTCCCGGACAGGGGTATCCTACGAGCAGTACTTC
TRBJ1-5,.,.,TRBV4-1,CASSPGEPGQPQHF,TGCGCCAGCAGTCCAGGGGAGCCAGGTCAGCCCCAGCATTTT
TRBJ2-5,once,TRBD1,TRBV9,CASSIGGQQETQYF,TGTGCCAGCAGCATAGGGGGACAGCAAGAGACCCAGTACTTC
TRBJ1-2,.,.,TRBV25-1,CASSGNTAYYGYTF,TGTGCCAGCAGTGGGAATACCGCTTACTATGGCTACACCTTC
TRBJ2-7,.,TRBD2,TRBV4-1,CASSRLLAGHYEQYF,TGCGCCAGCAGCCGTCTACTAGCGGGGCACTACGAGCAGTACTTC
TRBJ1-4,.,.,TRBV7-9,CASSLVGSGEKLFF,TGTGCCAGCAGCTTAGTCGGCTCCGGGGAAAAACTGTTTTTT
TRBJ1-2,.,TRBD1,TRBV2,CASSEGTGAYYGYTF,TGTGCCAGCAGTGAAGGGACAGGGGCTTACTATGGCTACACCTTC
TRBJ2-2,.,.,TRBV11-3,CASSPYRGYNTGELFF,TGTGCCAGCAGCCCTTATCGTGGGTATAACACCGGGGAGCTGTTTTTT
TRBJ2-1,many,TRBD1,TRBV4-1,CASSPGQGNEQFF,TGCGCCAGCAGCCCCGGACAGGGCAATGAGCAGTTCTTC
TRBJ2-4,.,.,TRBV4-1,CASSPLPGTARNIQYF,TGCGCCAGCAGCCCCCTTCCCGGGACCGCACGGAACATTCAGTACTTC
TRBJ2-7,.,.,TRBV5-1,CASSLGTYEQYF,TGCGCCAGCAGCTTGGGCACCTACGAGCAGTACTTC
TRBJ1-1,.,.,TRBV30,CAWGREAFF,TGTGCCTGGGGGCGTGAAGCTTTCTTT
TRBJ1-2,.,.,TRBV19,CASSIIWGSYGYTF,TGTGCCAGTAGTATTATCTGGGGGTCCTATGGCTACACCTTC
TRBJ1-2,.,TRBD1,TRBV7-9,CASSLAGTGVYTF,TGTGCCAGCAGCTTAGCTGGGACAGGGGTCTACACCTTC
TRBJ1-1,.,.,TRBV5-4,CASSFITGSTEAFF,TGTGCCAGCAGCTTTATTACGGGATCTACTGAAGCTTTCTTT
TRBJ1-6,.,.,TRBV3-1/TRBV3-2,CASSQGYRDSPLHF,TGTGCCAGCAGCCAAGGGTATCGGGATTCACCCCTCCACTTT
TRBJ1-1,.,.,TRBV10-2,CACVDSGCTEAFF,TGCGCCTGCGTGGATTCGGGCTGCACTGAAGCTTTCTTT
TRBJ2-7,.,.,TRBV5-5,CASSLGPTEQYF,TGTGCCAGCAGCTTGGGGCCAACAGAGCAGTACTTC
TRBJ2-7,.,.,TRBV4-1,CASSQMDSSSYEQYF,TGCGCCAGCAGCCAGATGGACTCAAGCTCCTACGAGCAGTACTTC
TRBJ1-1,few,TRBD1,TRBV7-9,CASSPRRGQMNTEAFF,TGTGCCAGCAGCCCCCGCCGGGGACAGATGAACACTGAAGCTTTCTTT
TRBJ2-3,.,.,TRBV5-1,CASSLGALASTDTQYF,TGCGCCAGCAGCTTGGGGGCCCTCGCTAGCACAGATACGCAGTATTTT
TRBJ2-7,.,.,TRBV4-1,CASSQGGDTSYEQYF,TGCGCCAGCAGCCAAGGGGGAGACACATCCTACGAGCAGTACTTC
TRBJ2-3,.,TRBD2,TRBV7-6,CASSLLAGAPTDTQYF,TGTGCCAGCAGCCTACTAGCGGGGGCCCCCACAGATACGCAGTATTTT
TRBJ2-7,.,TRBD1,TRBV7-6,CASSLGTGSSYEQYF,TGTGCCAGCAGCTTAGGGACAGGGTCGTCCTACGAGCAGTACTTC
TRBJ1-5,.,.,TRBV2,CAGNGGNQPQHF,TGTGCCGGCAACGGCGGCAATCAGCCCCAGCATTTT
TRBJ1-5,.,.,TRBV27,CASSLVAGNQPQHF,TGTGCCAGCAGTTTGGTCGCGGGCAATCAGCCCCAGCATTTT
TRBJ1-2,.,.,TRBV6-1,CASSEIGYYGYTF,TGTGCCAGCAGTGAAATAGGTTACTATGGCTACACCTTC
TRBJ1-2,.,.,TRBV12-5,CASGQTGYGYTF,TGTGCTAGTGGTCAGACGGGATATGGCTACACCTTC